This record concerns one T cell receptor (beta chain) sequence. These data belong to a study of blood T cell repertoires in COVID-19. As for the study in general: Whether acute or convalescent, the COVID-19 samples came from the United States, Italy and Spain.

V lost 3 bases to trimming and J lost 2 bases, with 18 bases between them. Germline V gives CDR1 SGHVS, CDR2 FNYEAQ. This CDR3 comprises 17 residues. The method was immunoSEQ multiplex PCR; TCRdb's version includes in-frame clones alone and lacks a portion of them. Seen here are a few hundred thousand clones, about nine tenths observed once, and the top ten hold approximately 1%. The sequenced material came from PBMCs or T cells enriched from blood (not recorded which). This TCR derives from a woman aged 30 to 39 who had been exposed to COVID-19. The chain carries TRBV7-6 and TRBJ2-3; maybe TRBD1 (6 bases). The CDR3 loop is CASSFGQLGDLTDTQYF. Written as DNA, the CDR3 is TGTGCCAGCAGCTTCGGACAGTTAGGGGACCTCACAGATACGCAGTATTTT.